The rows below give T cell receptor beta chains drawn from one sample of a study of blood T cells in healthy people across ages. TCRdb fed the 5' RACE reads into MiXCR, producing one record per CDR3 protein. The data contain fewer than 800,000 distinct CDR3 sequences, roughly 25% of them singletons. The sample was also reused in another study, on T cells of mothers and their children.

Sample: blood. All receptors derive from a boy aged 5-17 years in good health. CDR3s include the opening cysteine and the closing phenylalanine or tryptophan. Each record gives: J gene, V gene, CDR3 length, D gene, clone size, CDR3 DNA, CDR3 protein. D genes are given only for firm matches. Some rows have no size entry. The others give once, few or many, or a class for an expanded clone.

J: TRBJ2-3
V: TRBV20-1
length: 14
D: TRBD2
size: few
DNA: TGCAGTGTCCCCGGACTAGCTAGCGGAGATACGCAGTATTTT
CDR3: CSVPGLASGDTQYF

J: TRBJ1-4
V: TRBV25-1
length: 16
D: TRBD1
size: few
DNA: TGTGCCAGCAGTGAAGGGAGGGGACAGGGTTATGGAAAACTGTTTTTT
CDR3: CASSEGRGQGYGKLFF

J: TRBJ2-2
V: TRBV15
length: 16
D: NA
size: NA
DNA: TGTGCCACCGGGAAAGTAGCGGCGGGAAGGACCGGGGAGCTGTTTTTT
CDR3: CATGKVAAGRTGELFF

J: TRBJ2-7
V: TRBV9
length: 14
D: TRBD1
size: NA
DNA: TGTGCCAGCAGCTTTCGGACAGGCCCCTACGAGCAGTACTTC
CDR3: CASSFRTGPYEQYF

J: TRBJ1-4
V: TRBV5-6
length: 15
D: NA
size: NA
DNA: TGTGCCAGCAGCTTGGCGGGGGATCATAATGAAAAACTGTTTTTT
CDR3: CASSLAGDHNEKLFF

J: TRBJ2-3
V: TRBV6-1
length: 16
D: NA
size: NA
DNA: TGTGCCAGCAGCCCGAGGCGGTCCTTCACGGCAGATACGCAGTATTTT
CDR3: CASSPRRSFTADTQYF

J: TRBJ2-5
V: TRBV7-2
length: 15
D: TRBD2
size: NA
DNA: TGTGCCAGCAGCTTAGAGGGTAGCGGGGAAGAGACCCAGTACTTC
CDR3: CASSLEGSGEETQYF

J: TRBJ2-3
V: TRBV28
length: 15
D: TRBD2
size: few
DNA: TGTGCCAGCAGTTTTTCGGGAGGGTTGGCAGATACGCAGTATTTT
CDR3: CASSFSGGLADTQYF

J: TRBJ2-5
V: TRBV4-1
length: 14
D: NA
size: NA
DNA: TGCGCCAGCAGCCAAGAAGGGGGGGCTGAGACCCAGTACTTC
CDR3: CASSQEGGAETQYF

J: TRBJ2-5
V: TRBV12-5
length: 15
D: NA
size: NA
DNA: TGTGCTAGTGGTTTGGTAACTAGTCGGACCGAGACCCAGTACTTC
CDR3: CASGLVTSRTETQYF

J: TRBJ2-7
V: TRBV7-2
length: 14
D: NA
size: few
DNA: TGTGCCAGCAGCTTAGGTGACAGATTATACGAGCAGTACTTC
CDR3: CASSLGDRLYEQYF

J: TRBJ2-1
V: TRBV7-3
length: 14
D: NA
size: NA
DNA: TGTGCCAGCAGCTTACGCGGGGCCCGAAATGAGCAGTTCTTC
CDR3: CASSLRGARNEQFF

J: TRBJ2-1
V: TRBV12-3/TRBV12-4
length: 13
D: NA
size: NA
DNA: TGTGCCAGCTGGGCAGGGGACTACAATGAGCAGTTCTTC
CDR3: CASWAGDYNEQFF